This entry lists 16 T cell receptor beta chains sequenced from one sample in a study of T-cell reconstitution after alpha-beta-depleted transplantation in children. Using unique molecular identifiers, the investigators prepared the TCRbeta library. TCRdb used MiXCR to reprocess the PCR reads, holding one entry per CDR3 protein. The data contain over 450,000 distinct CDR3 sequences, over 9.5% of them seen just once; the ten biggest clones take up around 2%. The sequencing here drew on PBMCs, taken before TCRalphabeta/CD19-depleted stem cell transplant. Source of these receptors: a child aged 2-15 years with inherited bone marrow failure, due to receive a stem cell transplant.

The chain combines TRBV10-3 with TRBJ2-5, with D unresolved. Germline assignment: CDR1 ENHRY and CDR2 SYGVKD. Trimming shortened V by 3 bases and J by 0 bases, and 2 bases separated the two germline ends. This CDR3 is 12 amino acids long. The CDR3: CAISDHQETQYF. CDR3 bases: TGTGCCATCAGTGACCACCAAGAGACCCAGTACTTC.

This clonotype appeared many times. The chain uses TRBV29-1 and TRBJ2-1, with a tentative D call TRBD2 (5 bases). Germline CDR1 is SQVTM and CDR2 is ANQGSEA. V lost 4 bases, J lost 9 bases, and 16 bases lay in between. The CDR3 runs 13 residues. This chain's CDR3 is CSVVPLSGFEQFF. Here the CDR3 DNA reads TGCAGCGTTGTCCCCTTGAGCGGTTTTGAGCAGTTCTTC.

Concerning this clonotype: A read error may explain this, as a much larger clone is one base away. CDR3 nucleotide sequence: TGTGCCAGAAGCGTCGTACCGGGACAGAACTCTGGAAACACCATATATTTT. It specifies CARSVVPGQNSGNTIYF. This chain joins TRBV9 and TRBJ1-3; 7 nucleotides line up with TRBD1. The CDR3 covers 17 residues. CDR1 is SGDLS and CDR2 is YYNGEE in the germline V gene.

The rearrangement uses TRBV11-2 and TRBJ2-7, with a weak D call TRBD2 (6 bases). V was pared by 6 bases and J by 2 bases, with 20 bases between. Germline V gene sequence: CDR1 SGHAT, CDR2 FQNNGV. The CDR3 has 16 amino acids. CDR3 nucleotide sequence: TGTGCCAGCAGTGCTAAGACCGGGAGCGGCCCCTACGAGCAGTACTTC. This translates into CASSAKTGSGPYEQYF. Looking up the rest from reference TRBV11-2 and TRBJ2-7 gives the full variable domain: EAGVAQSPRYKIIEKRQSVAFWCNPISGHATLYWYQQILGQGPKLLIQFQNNGVVDDSQLPKDRFSAERLKGVDSTLKIQPAKLEDSAVYLCASSAKTGSGPYEQYFGPGTRLTVT.

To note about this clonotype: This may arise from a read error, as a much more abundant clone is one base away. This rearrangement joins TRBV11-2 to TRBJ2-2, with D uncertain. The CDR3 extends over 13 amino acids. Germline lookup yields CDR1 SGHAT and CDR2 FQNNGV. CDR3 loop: CACSFFGSGELFF. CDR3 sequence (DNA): TGTGCCTGCAGCTTTTTTGGCTCCGGGGAGCTGTTTTTT.

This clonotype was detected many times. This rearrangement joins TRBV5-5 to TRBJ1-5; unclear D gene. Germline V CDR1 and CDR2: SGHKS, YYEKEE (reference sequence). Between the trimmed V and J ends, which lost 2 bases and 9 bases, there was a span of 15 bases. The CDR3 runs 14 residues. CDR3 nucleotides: TGTGCCAGCAGCTTAGGAGCCGGTCTAATGCCCCAGCATTTT. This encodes CASSLGAGLMPQHF.

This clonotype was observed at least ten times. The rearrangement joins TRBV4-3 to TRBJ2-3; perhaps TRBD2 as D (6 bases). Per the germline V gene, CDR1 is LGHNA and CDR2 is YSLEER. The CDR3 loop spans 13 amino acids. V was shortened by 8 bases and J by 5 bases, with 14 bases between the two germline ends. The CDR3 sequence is CASGFWRVDTQYF. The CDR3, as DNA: TGCGCCAGCGGCTTCTGGAGGGTAGATACGCAGTATTTT.

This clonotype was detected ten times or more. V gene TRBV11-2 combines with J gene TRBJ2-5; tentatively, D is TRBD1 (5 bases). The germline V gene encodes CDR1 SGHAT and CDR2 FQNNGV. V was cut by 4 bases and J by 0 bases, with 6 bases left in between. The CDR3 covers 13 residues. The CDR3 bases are TGTGCCAGCAGCTCCAGGGACCAAGAGACCCAGTACTTC. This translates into CASSSRDQETQYF.

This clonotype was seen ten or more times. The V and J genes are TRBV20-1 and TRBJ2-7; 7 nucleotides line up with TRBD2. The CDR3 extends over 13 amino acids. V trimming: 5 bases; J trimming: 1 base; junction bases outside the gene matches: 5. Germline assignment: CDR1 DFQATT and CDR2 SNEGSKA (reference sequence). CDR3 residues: CSAGRLASYEQYF. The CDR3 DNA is TGCAGTGCTGGTAGACTAGCATCCTACGAGCAGTACTTC.

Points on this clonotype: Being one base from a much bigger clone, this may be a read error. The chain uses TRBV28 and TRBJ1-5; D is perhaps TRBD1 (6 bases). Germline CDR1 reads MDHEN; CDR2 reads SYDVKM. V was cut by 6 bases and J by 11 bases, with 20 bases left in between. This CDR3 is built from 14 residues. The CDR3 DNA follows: TGTGCCAGCAGCGGGGGGACCGGACAGTGGGCCCAGCATTTT. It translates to CASSGGTGQWAQHF.

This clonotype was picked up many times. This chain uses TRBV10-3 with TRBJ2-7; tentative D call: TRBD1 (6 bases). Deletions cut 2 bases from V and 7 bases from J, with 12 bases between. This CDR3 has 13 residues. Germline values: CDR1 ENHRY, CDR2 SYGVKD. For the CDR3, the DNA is TGTGCCATCAGTGAGGGGCAGGGGTTGGAGCAGTACTTC. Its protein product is CAISEGQGLEQYF.

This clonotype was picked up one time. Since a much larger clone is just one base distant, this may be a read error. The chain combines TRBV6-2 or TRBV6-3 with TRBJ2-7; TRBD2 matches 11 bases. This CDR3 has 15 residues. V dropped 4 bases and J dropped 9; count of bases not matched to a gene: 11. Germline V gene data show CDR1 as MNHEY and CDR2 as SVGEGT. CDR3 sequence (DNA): TGTGCCAGCAGTTCCATAGCGGGAGGGCCGCCCGGGCAGTACTTC. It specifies CASSSIAGGPPGQYF.

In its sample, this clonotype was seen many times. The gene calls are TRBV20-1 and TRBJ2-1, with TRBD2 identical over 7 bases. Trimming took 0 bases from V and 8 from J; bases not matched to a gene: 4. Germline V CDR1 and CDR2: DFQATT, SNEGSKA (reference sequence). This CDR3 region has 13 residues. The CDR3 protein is CSARDPLADEQFF. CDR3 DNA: TGCAGTGCTAGAGATCCCCTAGCGGATGAGCAGTTCTTC.

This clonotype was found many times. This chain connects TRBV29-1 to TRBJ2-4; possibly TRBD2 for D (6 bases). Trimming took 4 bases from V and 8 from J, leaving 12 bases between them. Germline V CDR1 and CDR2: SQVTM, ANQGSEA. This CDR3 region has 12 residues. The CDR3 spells CSVVLREDIQYF. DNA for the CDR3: TGCAGCGTTGTCCTCAGGGAGGACATTCAGTACTTC. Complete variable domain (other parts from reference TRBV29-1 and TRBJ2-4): SAVISQKPSRDICQRGTSLTIQCQVDSQVTMMFWYRQQPGQSLTLIATANQGSEATYESGFVIDKFPISRPNLTFSTLTVSNMSPEDSSIYLCSVVLREDIQYFGAGTRLSVL.

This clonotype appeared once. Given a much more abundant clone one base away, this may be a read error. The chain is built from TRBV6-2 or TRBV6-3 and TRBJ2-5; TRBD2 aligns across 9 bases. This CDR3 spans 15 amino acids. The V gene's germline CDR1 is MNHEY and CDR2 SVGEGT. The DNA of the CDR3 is TGTGGCAGCAGTTACGAGCGGGAGGTCGGAGAGACCCAGTACTTC. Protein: CGSSYEREVGETQYF.

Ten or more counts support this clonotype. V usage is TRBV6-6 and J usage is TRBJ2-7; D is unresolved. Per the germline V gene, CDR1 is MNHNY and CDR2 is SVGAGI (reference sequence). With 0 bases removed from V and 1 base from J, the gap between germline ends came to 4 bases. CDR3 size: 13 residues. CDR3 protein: CASSYSISYEQYF. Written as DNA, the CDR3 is TGTGCCAGCAGTTACTCGATATCCTACGAGCAGTACTTC.